This T cell receptor beta chain derives from a study of shared clonotypes between healthy human individuals. On ten immunoSEQ deep assay plates, unsorted PBMC DNA was sequenced. Clones were sequenced by immunoSEQ multiplex PCR, and TCRdb holds only the in-frame ones, with some missing. The table records about 560,000 clones, 70% to 80% of them present only once. V dropped 0 bases and J dropped 3 bases, with 9 bases sitting between them. The CDR3 is 14 residues long. CDR1 and CDR2 (germline): SGHDT, YYEEEE. Material: PBMCs. This TCR was sampled from a middle-aged woman in good health. Some clones in this sample may be carry-over from other donors' samples. The genes are TRBV5-6 and TRBJ1-2; D gene unclear. CDR3 sequence (DNA): TGTGCCAGCAGCTTGGGGACGGATTACTATGGCTACACCTTC. The encoded protein is CASSLGTDYYGYTF.